Each of the 14 T cell receptor beta chains below was sequenced from the same sample in a study of tumor and adjacent non-tumor tissue in lung cancer. This sample's RNA came from whole unsorted tissue. The library came from three nested PCR rounds adapted from ARM-PCR protocols. TCRdb re-called the multiplex PCR reads with MiXCR, one entry per CDR3 protein. The table lists 130,000 or so distinct CDR3 sequences, 66% of them singletons. Input material: lung tumor tissue. The receptor source for this set is a man younger than 40 with non-small cell lung cancer.

This clonotype was found a few times. This may be a read error: a much more frequent sequence differs by one nucleotide. The chain links TRBV6-5 to TRBJ2-7, with D unclear. The germline V gene has CDR1 MNHEY and CDR2 SVGAGI. This CDR3 has 14 residues. The V and J ends lost 2 bases and 5 bases respectively, with 13 bases between them. CDR3 loop: CASSYPEALDEQYF. The CDR3 bases are TGTGCCAGCAGTTACCCAGAGGCTCTTGACGAGCAGTACTTC.

This clonotype came up a few times. The chain has TRBV5-6 and TRBJ2-3, with TRBD2 identical over 8 bases. Germline V gives CDR1 SGHDT, CDR2 YYEEEE. V lost 6 bases, J lost 2 bases, and 8 bases stayed unmatched. The CDR3 loop spans 15 amino acids. The CDR3 protein is CASTVNGGATDTQYF. In DNA form, the CDR3 reads TGTGCCAGCACCGTAAACGGGGGGGCCACAGATACGCAGTATTTT.

As for this clonotype: This may arise from a read error, as a much more abundant clone is one base away. The chain recombines TRBV6-5 with TRBJ2-7, with 12 bases matching TRBD2. The V gene's germline CDR1 is MNHEY and CDR2 SVGAGI. The CDR3 sequence is 15 residues long. The CDR3 protein is CASSWTSGATYEQNF. Here the CDR3 DNA reads TGTGCCAGCAGCTGGACTAGCGGGGCTACCTACGAGCAGAACTTC.

Turning to this clonotype: The CDR3 ends on some other residue instead of the conserved phenylalanine or tryptophan, so this is likely a read error. The CDR3 region has the DNA TGTGCCAGCAGTCATAGGACCGGTTACACCCTC. Amino acid sequence: CASSHRTGYTL. The chain links TRBV12-3 or TRBV12-4 to TRBJ1-2; D unclear. The CDR3 runs 11 residues. Trimming took 5 bases from V and 11 from J, leaving 12 bases between them.

With respect to this clonotype: One end of the junction varies from germline; a read error may be responsible. The rearrangement joins TRBV11-2 to TRBJ2-1; the D gene is possibly TRBD2 (6 bases). CDR3 length: 16 residues. Germline CDR1 reads SGHAT; CDR2 reads FQNNGV. The CDR3 protein is CASSSYASASCNEQFF. Written as DNA, the CDR3 is TGTGCCAGCAGCTCGTATGCTAGCGCGTCCTGCAATGAGCAGTTCTTC.

Turning to this clonotype: The junction does not match germline at one end; this may be a read error. This chain links TRBV20-1 with TRBJ2-3, with TRBD1 matching 9 bases. In germline, CDR1 is DFQATT, CDR2 SNEGSKA (reference sequence). The CDR3 extends over 13 amino acids. The CDR3 region is CCSQGASTDTHYF. The CDR3 DNA sequence: TGCTGCTCACAGGGGGCAAGCACAGATACGCACTATTTT.

Details on this clonotype: This may come from a read error, since a much larger clone is one base off. The rearrangement uses TRBV6-5 and TRBJ2-3; 7 bases are shared with TRBD1. Trimming at V came to 8 bases and at J to 0 bases, leaving 8 bases not matched to a gene. Per germline, CDR1 MNHEY and CDR2 SVGAGI. The CDR3 is 15 residues long. CDR3 nucleotide sequence: TGTGCCAGCGCTGGGACAGAGGGGAGCACAGATACGCAGTATTTT. The encoded protein is CASAGTEGSTDTQYF.

This clonotype was picked up one time. One base away lies a much larger clone, so this may be a sequencing read error. J is TRBJ1-5 and V is TRBV12-3 or TRBV12-4; unclear D gene. The germline V and J ends were trimmed by 3 bases and 4 bases, with 7 bases remaining between them. CDR3 length: 13 amino acids. The CDR3 nucleotides read TGTGCCAGCAGTTTCGGGTGTAATCAGCCCCAGCATTTT. Amino acid sequence: CASSFGCNQPQHF.

Comment on this clonotype: This may be a read error: a much more frequent sequence differs by one nucleotide. The rearrangement uses TRBV20-1 and TRBJ2-1, with 10 bases fitting TRBD2. Germline CDR1 DFQATT, CDR2 SNEGSKA (reference sequence). The CDR3 contains 16 residues. Unmatched junction bases numbered 6, after V lost 0 bases and J lost 4 bases. The CDR3, as DNA: TGCAGTGCTAGAGAATGCACTAGCGGGAAATACAATGAGCAGTTCTTC. Protein product: CSARECTSGKYNEQFF.

This clonotype was detected ten times or more. CDR3 in amino acids: CASSPLGGQPQHF. DNA for the CDR3: TGTGCCAGCAGTCCATTGGGGGGGCAGCCCCAGCATTTT. The chain combines TRBV12-3 or TRBV12-4 with TRBJ1-5; D is perhaps TRBD1 (5 bases). V lost 5 bases and J 7 bases, leaving 12 bases between the germline ends. The CDR3 extends over 13 amino acids.

This chain connects TRBV20-1 to TRBJ2-6; maybe TRBD2 (5 bases). Trimming took off 8 bases at V and 0 bases at J, with 8 bases between the two ends. The germline gives CDR1 DFQATT, CDR2 SNEGSKA (reference sequence). This CDR3 comprises 13 residues. CDR3 sequence: CSSTSSGANVLTF. CDR3 coding DNA: TGCAGTAGTACTAGCTCTGGGGCCAACGTCCTGACTTTC.

Regarding this clonotype: A much more abundant neighbour one base away suggests this may be a read error. This chain links TRBV12-3 or TRBV12-4 with TRBJ2-7; 8 positions agree with TRBD1. J gave up 7 bases and V 7 bases, and 21 bases lay outside the gene matches. The CDR3 is made up of 17 amino acids. In DNA form, the CDR3 reads TGTGCCAGCAATTCCCTTTACCCAGGGACAGGAAGGGGGGAGCAGTACTTC. Its translation is CASNSLYPGTGRGEQYF.

This clonotype was observed a handful of times. J is TRBJ2-2 and V is TRBV5-4; TRBD2 aligns across 10 bases. The CDR3 is 16 residues long. Unmatched junction bases numbered 4, after V lost 4 bases and J lost 1 base. CDR1 and CDR2 from the germline V gene are SGHNT and YYREEE (reference sequence). CDR3 DNA sequence: TGTGCCAGCAGCCCAAGGACTAGCGGGAACACCGGGGAGCTGTTTTTT. It encodes CASSPRTSGNTGELFF. The variable domain in full, completed from reference TRBV5-4 and TRBJ2-2, reads ETGVTQSPTHLIKTRGQQVTLRCSSQSGHNTVSWYQQALGQGPQFIFQYYREEENGRGNFPPRFSGLQFPNYSSELNVNALELDDSALYLCASSPRTSGNTGELFFGEGSRLTVL.

With regard to this clonotype: A clone one base away is much larger, so this may be a read error. This chain uses TRBV12-3 or TRBV12-4 with TRBJ1-1; D is possibly TRBD1 (5 bases). The CDR3 sequence is 13 residues long. In nucleotides, the CDR3 is TGTGCCAGCATCCCCTCGGGGGACGCTGATGCTTTCTTT. This sequence encodes CASIPSGDADAFF.